The 29 T cell receptor beta chains listed next were all sequenced from one sample in a study of T cells after yellow fever vaccination. TCRdb re-called the 5' RACE reads with MiXCR, one entry per CDR3 protein. The sample holds 13,000 or so distinct CDR3 sequences, roughly 4.6% seen once. The sequences come from PBMCs, either bulk or a sorted T-cell subset (CD4+, CD8+, memory, or dextramer-sorted; not recorded which), collected 45 days after the yellow fever booster vaccination. These receptors were taken from a man between 25 and 39 years old who received the YFV17D yellow fever vaccine.

This clonotype was detected a few times. At one of its ends the junction is not consistent with the germline gene, which may arise from a read error. This CDR3 is CARSDGTSGSVTKETQYF. The CDR3 DNA follows: TGTGCCCGCAGTGACGGGACTAGCGGTTCCGTAACCAAAGAGACCCAGTACTTC. The V gene is TRBV2, the J gene TRBJ2-5; TRBD2 matches 11 bases. The CDR3 covers 18 residues. Germline V lookup: CDR1 SNHLY, CDR2 FYNNEI.

Many counts were recorded for this clonotype. CDR3 nucleotides: TGCAGTGCTAGAGTGTATGGGACCACCGGGGAGCTGTTTTTT. Translation gives CSARVYGTTGELFF. The V and J genes are TRBV20-1 and TRBJ2-2; TRBD1 or TRBD2 may be the D gene (5 bases each). The CDR3 totals 14 residues. Germline CDR1 reads DFQATT; CDR2 reads SNEGSKA (reference sequence). Trimming left V 1 base short and J 4 bases short, with 10 bases between.

The chain combines TRBV6-5 with TRBJ2-3, with TRBD1 identical over 8 bases. This CDR3 comprises 16 residues. V gave up 4 bases and J gave up 3 bases; unmatched junction bases: 9. Germline V CDR1 and CDR2: MNHEY, SVGAGI. The CDR3: CASSLAGGRRTDTQYF. CDR3 DNA: TGTGCCAGCAGTTTAGCAGGGGGCAGGCGTACAGATACGCAGTATTTT.

This clonotype was seen ten or more times. The CDR3 sequence is CASSLIQGGGANVLTF. DNA of the CDR3: TGTGCCAGCAGTTTGATACAGGGAGGTGGGGCCAACGTCCTGACTTTC. The chain couples TRBV27 to TRBJ2-6, with D perhaps assigned TRBD1 or TRBD2 (6 bases each). Trimming took off 3 bases at V and 3 bases at J, with 12 bases between the two ends. CDR1 is MNHEY and CDR2 is SMNVEV in the germline V gene (reference sequence). The CDR3 is 16 residues long.

In its sample, this clonotype was seen many times. The chain combines TRBV20-1 with TRBJ1-1; D is unclear. From germline, CDR1 is DFQATT and CDR2 SNEGSKA (reference sequence). Trimming cost V 7 bases and J 1 base, with 7 bases left between them. This CDR3 comprises 11 residues. CDR3 bases: TGCAGTGGGGGAGGGAACACTGAAGCTTTCTTT. It translates to CSGGGNTEAFF.

This clonotype was counted ten times or more. The rearrangement joins TRBV5-4 to TRBJ2-7, with 10 bases fitting TRBD2. Germline lookup yields CDR1 SGHNT and CDR2 YYREEE (reference sequence). The CDR3 runs 15 residues. V lost 4 bases to trimming and J lost 4 bases; unmatched junction nucleotides: 8. Written as DNA, the CDR3 is TGTGCCAGCAGCGTGCCGGGACTAGCGCCTTACGAGCAGTACTTC. Translating gives CASSVPGLAPYEQYF. Supplemented by reference TRBV5-4 and TRBJ2-7, the full variable domain reads ETGVTQSPTHLIKTRGQQVTLRCSSQSGHNTVSWYQQALGQGPQFIFQYYREEENGRGNFPPRFSGLQFPNYSSELNVNALELDDSALYLCASSVPGLAPYEQYFGPGTRLTVT.

This clonotype was counted at least ten times. The genes are TRBV6-1 and TRBJ2-7, with D unresolved. Germline values: CDR1 MNHNS, CDR2 SASEGT. The CDR3 contains 15 residues. V gave up 0 bases and J gave up 3 bases, with 12 bases separating them. The CDR3 sequence: CASSEAHLLFYEQYF. The DNA for the CDR3 is TGTGCCAGCAGTGAAGCGCATTTACTTTTCTACGAGCAGTACTTC.

The sample holds many counts of this clonotype. This sequence joins TRBV14 and TRBJ1-2; TRBD1 matches at 8 bases. V gave up 4 bases and J gave up 4 bases; unmatched junction bases: 14. CDR3 length equals 17 residues. Germline CDR1 is SGHDN and CDR2 is FVKESK. DNA of the CDR3: TGTGCCAGCAGCCCCGTTCGGGACCCAGGGGGCGTCTATGGCTACACCTTC. Residues: CASSPVRDPGGVYGYTF.

The table lists this clonotype with many counts. The chain combines TRBV7-9 with TRBJ1-4; no clear D gene. The CDR3 totals 14 residues. Looked up from germline, CDR1 is SEHNR and CDR2 is FQNEAQ (reference sequence). V was cut by 4 bases and J by 0 bases, with 6 bases left in between. This chain's CDR3 is CASSYGATNEKLFF. The CDR3 coding sequence is TGTGCCAGCAGCTATGGGGCAACTAATGAAAAACTGTTTTTT.

At least ten counts were recorded for this clonotype. This chain links TRBV29-1 with TRBJ2-2; D tentatively fits TRBD1 or TRBD2 (5 bases each). The CDR3 contains 14 residues. Germline V gene sequence: CDR1 SQVTM, CDR2 ANQGSEA. The germline V and J ends were trimmed by 6 bases and 2 bases, with 13 bases remaining between them. The CDR3 loop is CSVAGTLNTGELFF. For the CDR3, the DNA is TGCAGCGTAGCCGGGACGTTAAACACCGGGGAGCTGTTTTTT.

This clonotype has a count of ten or more. For the CDR3, the DNA is TGTGCCAGCAGTTGGGGGGGATTGGATACGCAGTATTTT. Its protein is CASSWGGLDTQYF. The chain uses TRBV6-5 and TRBJ2-3, with 7 bases fitting TRBD2. J was trimmed by 6 bases and V by 4 bases; bases with no gene match: 4. The V gene's germline CDR1 is MNHEY and CDR2 SVGAGI. The CDR3 length is 13 residues.

In its sample, this clonotype was seen many times. V and J are TRBV5-4 and TRBJ2-1; D uncertain. Germline CDR1 is SGHNT and CDR2 is YYREEE (reference sequence). Between the trimmed V and J ends, which lost 4 bases and 7 bases, there was a span of 15 bases. This CDR3 spans 14 amino acids. The CDR3 here is CASSPRTMGNEQFF. DNA of the CDR3: TGTGCCAGCAGCCCGAGGACCATGGGGAATGAGCAGTTCTTC.

For the CDR3, the DNA is TGTGCCAGCAGCGATACCGGGACTAGCAACGGGTGGGGCACAGATACGCAGTATTTT. Residues: CASSDTGTSNGWGTDTQYF. This chain connects TRBV7-2 to TRBJ2-3, with 9 nucleotides matching TRBD2. CDR3 length: 19 amino acids. V lost 5 bases, J lost 1 base, and 16 bases stayed unmatched. Germline V CDR1 and CDR2: SGHTA, FQGNSA.

This clonotype has ten or more counts. CDR3 region: CASSLPTEQYF. The CDR3 region has the DNA TGTGCCAGCAGCTTACCCACCGAGCAGTACTTC. The chain recombines TRBV11-2 with TRBJ2-7, with unresolved D. The germline CDR1 and CDR2 sequences are SGHAT and FQNNGV. The CDR3 runs to 11 residues. The V gene lost 2 bases and the J gene lost 6 bases, with 5 bases spanning the gap.

This clonotype came up many times. The chain combines TRBV4-1 with TRBJ2-7; maybe TRBD2 (5 bases). Germline values: CDR1 MGHRA, CDR2 YSYEKL. The CDR3 runs 14 residues. V lost 5 bases and J lost 0, with 11 bases in between. The CDR3 DNA is TGCGCCAGCAGCTCCCAGCGGAGCTCCTACGAGCAGTACTTC. This gives the protein CASSSQRSSYEQYF.

This clonotype was observed many times. V gene TRBV20-1 combines with J gene TRBJ1-2; TRBD1 matches at 7 bases. V shed 5 bases, J shed 11 bases, and the junction held 5 bases outside the gene matches. The CDR3 sequence is 10 residues long. Per the germline V gene, CDR1 is DFQATT and CDR2 is SNEGSKA (reference sequence). CDR3 sequence (DNA): TGCAGTGCTGGGACAGAGCTTTACACCTTC. The encoded protein is CSAGTELYTF.

This clonotype was detected many times. The J gene is TRBJ2-3, the V gene TRBV5-1, with D perhaps matching TRBD1 (6 bases). Germline-derived CDR1 and CDR2 are SGHRS and YFSETQ. The germline V and J ends were trimmed by 0 bases and 8 bases, with 16 bases remaining between them. This CDR3 comprises 15 residues. The CDR3 protein is CASSLEPTGRGTQYF. CDR3 nucleotide sequence: TGCGCCAGCAGCTTGGAACCCACTGGCAGGGGTACGCAGTATTTT.

This clonotype was seen many times. The V and J genes are TRBV20-1 and TRBJ2-7; D possibly uses TRBD1 or TRBD2 (5 bases each). CDR3 length: 15 residues. V lost 3 bases and J 0 bases, leaving 15 bases between the germline ends. The V gene's germline CDR1 is DFQATT and CDR2 SNEGSKA (reference sequence). CDR3 region: CSASKGTASSYEQYF. Written as DNA, the CDR3 is TGCAGTGCTAGTAAGGGGACGGCGAGCTCCTACGAGCAGTACTTC.

The table lists this clonotype with many counts. This chain joins TRBV20-1 and TRBJ2-6, with 10 nucleotides matching TRBD2. The CDR3 loop spans 18 amino acids. Germline CDR1 is DFQATT and CDR2 is SNEGSKA (reference sequence). Trimming removed 1 base from V and 0 bases from J; junction bases left unmatched: 6. The CDR3 sequence: CSARAGTSESSGANVLTF. DNA of the CDR3: TGCAGTGCTAGAGCAGGGACTAGCGAGAGCTCTGGGGCCAACGTCCTGACTTTC.

This clonotype appeared many times. The chain has TRBV6-5 and TRBJ2-5; TRBD1 matches at 9 bases. V dropped 4 bases and J dropped 5; count of bases not matched to a gene: 14. Germline V gene data show CDR1 as MNHEY and CDR2 as SVGAGI. CDR3 size: 17 residues. CDR3 nucleotide sequence: TGTGCCAGCAGTTCGCCCGGACAGGGGAGGGTTTGGGAGACCCAGTACTTC. It encodes CASSSPGQGRVWETQYF.

This clonotype was seen at least ten times. The chain couples TRBV6-7 to TRBJ1-1; no clear D. TRBV6-7 is annotated as an ORF whose role is uncertain. The ends were cut back, 10 bases at V and 1 base at J, with 10 bases in the middle. The CDR3 length is 12 residues. CDR3 DNA sequence: TGTGCCACCGACTCGGAGAACACTGAAGCTTTCTTT. It translates to CATDSENTEAFF.

In its sample, this clonotype was seen many times. This chain links TRBV6-5 with TRBJ1-1; D is undetermined. Trimming cost V 3 bases and J 1 base, with 9 bases left between them. This CDR3 is 14 amino acids long. Germline V gene lookup returns CDR1 MNHEY and CDR2 SVGAGI. The CDR3: CASSYSDKNTEAFF. The CDR3 DNA follows: TGTGCCAGCAGTTATTCCGACAAGAACACTGAAGCTTTCTTT.

This clonotype was seen ten or more times. This chain joins TRBV7-2 and TRBJ2-7, with 7 bases aligning to TRBD2. Germline V gene sequence: CDR1 SGHTA, CDR2 FQGNSA. With V trimmed by 5 bases and J by 7 bases, 2 bases remained unmatched. This CDR3 is built from 11 residues. The CDR3 spells CASSRGGEQYF. CDR3 nucleotides: TGTGCCAGCAGCCGGGGAGGGGAGCAGTACTTC.

This clonotype came up many times. V gene TRBV20-1 combines with J gene TRBJ2-5; unclear D gene. Germline-derived CDR1 and CDR2 are DFQATT and SNEGSKA (reference sequence). The V end was cut by 3 bases, the J end by 1 base, with 9 bases between. CDR3 length: 13 residues. CDR3 nucleotides: TGCAGTGCTAGTCCCCCCCTCCAAGAGACCCAGTACTTC. This translates into CSASPPLQETQYF.

This clonotype was detected a few times. A much more abundant neighbour one base away suggests this may be a read error. The V call is TRBV4-3, the J call TRBJ2-2, with TRBD2 matching over 7 bases. Germline assignment: CDR1 LGHNA and CDR2 YSLEER. The CDR3 sequence is 16 residues long. The CDR3 sequence: CAGSPRDWGGDGELFF. The CDR3 bases are TGCGCCGGCAGCCCCCGGGACTGGGGAGGGGACGGGGAGCTGTTTTTT.

There are many counts of this clonotype. The V and J genes are TRBV29-1 and TRBJ2-1, with 9 bases fitting TRBD2. The V segment lost 3 bases and the J segment 7 bases; nucleotides outside the gene matches: 4. The CDR3 contains 13 residues. CDR1 SQVTM and CDR2 ANQGSEA come from the germline V gene. This CDR3 is CSVDGLALNEQFF. Here the CDR3 DNA reads TGCAGCGTTGACGGACTAGCGCTGAATGAGCAGTTCTTC.

Many counts were recorded for this clonotype. The CDR3 loop is CASSYSGTRSSEQFF. The CDR3 nucleotides are TGTGCCAGCAGTTACTCCGGGACTAGGAGCAGTGAGCAGTTCTTC. The V and J genes are TRBV6-5 and TRBJ2-1; 8 nucleotides agree with TRBD2. Trimming took 0 bases from V and 9 from J; bases not matched to a gene: 7. CDR1 is MNHEY, CDR2 SVGAGI, per germline. The CDR3 totals 15 residues.

The gene calls are TRBV10-2 and TRBJ1-5; D not certain. With 6 bases removed from V and 0 bases from J, the gap between germline ends came to 6 bases. The CDR3 contains 13 residues. Germline V lookup: CDR1 WSHSY, CDR2 SAAADI. CDR3 amino acids: CASRENSNQPQHF. Here the CDR3 DNA reads TGCGCCAGCAGGGAGAATAGCAATCAGCCCCAGCATTTT.

This clonotype was detected many times. The genes are TRBV6-2 or TRBV6-3 and TRBJ2-3; D is possibly TRBD1 (5 bases). Looked up from germline, CDR1 is MNHEY and CDR2 is SVGEGT. V was cut by 2 bases and J by 3 bases, with 12 bases left in between. CDR3 size: 15 residues. The CDR3 reads CASSYRDRPTDTQYF. The DNA for the CDR3 is TGTGCCAGCAGTTACCGAGACAGACCGACAGATACGCAGTATTTT.